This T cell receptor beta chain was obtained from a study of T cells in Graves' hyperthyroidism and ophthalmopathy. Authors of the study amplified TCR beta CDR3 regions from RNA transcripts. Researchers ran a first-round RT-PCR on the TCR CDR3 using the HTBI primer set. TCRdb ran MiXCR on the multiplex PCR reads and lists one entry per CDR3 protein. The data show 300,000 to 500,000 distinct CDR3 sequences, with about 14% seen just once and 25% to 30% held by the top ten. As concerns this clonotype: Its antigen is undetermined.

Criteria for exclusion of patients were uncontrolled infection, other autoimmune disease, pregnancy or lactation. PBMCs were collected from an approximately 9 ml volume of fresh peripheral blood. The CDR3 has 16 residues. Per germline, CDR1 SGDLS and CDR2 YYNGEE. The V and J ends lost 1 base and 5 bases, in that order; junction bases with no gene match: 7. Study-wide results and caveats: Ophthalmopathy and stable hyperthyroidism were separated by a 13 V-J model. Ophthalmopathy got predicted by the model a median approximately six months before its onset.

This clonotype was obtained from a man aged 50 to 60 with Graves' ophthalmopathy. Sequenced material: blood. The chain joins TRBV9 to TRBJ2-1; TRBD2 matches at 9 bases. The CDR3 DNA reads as TGTGCCAGCAGCGTATTAGCGGGAGCCCCCCACAATGAGCAGTTCTTC. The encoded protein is CASSVLAGAPHNEQFF.